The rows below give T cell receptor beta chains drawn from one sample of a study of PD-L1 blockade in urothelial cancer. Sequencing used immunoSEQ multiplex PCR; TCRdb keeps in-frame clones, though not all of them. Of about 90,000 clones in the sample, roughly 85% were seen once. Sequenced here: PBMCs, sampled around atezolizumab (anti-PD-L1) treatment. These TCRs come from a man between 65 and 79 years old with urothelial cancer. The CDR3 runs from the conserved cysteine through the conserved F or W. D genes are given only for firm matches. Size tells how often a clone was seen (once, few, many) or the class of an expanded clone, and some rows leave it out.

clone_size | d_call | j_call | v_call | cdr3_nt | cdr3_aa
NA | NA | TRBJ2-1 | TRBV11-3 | TGTGCCAGCAGCTTAGAACTATGGTCCTACAATGAGCAGTTCTTC | CASSLELWSYNEQFF
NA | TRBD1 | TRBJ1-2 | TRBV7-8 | TGTGCCAGCAGCCCCCCGACAGGGAGTGATGGCTACACCTTC | CASSPPTGSDGYTF
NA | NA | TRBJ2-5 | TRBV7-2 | TGTGCCAGCAGCTTAGCGACTAAGACCCAGTACTTC | CASSLATKTQYF
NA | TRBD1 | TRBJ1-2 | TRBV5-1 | TGCGCCAGCAGCTTAGGGGACAGGGGGTTACATGGCTACACCTTC | CASSLGDRGLHGYTF
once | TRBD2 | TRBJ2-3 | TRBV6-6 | TGTGCCAGCAGACCGGGACTAACAGATACGCAGTATTTT | CASRPGLTDTQYF
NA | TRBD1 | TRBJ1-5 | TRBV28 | TGTGCCAGCAGTCTCGGACAGGGGACCTCCTATAGCAATCAGCCCCAGCATTTT | CASSLGQGTSYSNQPQHF
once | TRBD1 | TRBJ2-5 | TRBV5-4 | TGTGCCAGCAGCGCGGCGACAGGGGTAGTAGAGACCCAGTACTTC | CASSAATGVVETQYF
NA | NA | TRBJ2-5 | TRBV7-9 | TGTGCCAGCAAGGACTACTTCCAAGAGACCCAGTACTTC | CASKDYFQETQYF
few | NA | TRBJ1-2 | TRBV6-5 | TGTGCCAGCAGACCAGGTCCGGGGGGATATGGCTACACCTTC | CASRPGPGGYGYTF
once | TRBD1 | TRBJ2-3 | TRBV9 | TGTGCCAGCAGTAGAACAGGGGAGTTCACAGATACGCAGTATTTT | CASSRTGEFTDTQYF
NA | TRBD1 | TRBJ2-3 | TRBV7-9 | TGTGCCAGCAGCTTAGGGGACAGGGTCCCAGATACGCAGTATTTT | CASSLGDRVPDTQYF
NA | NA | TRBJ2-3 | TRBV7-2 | TGTGCCAGCAGCCAAGCAGGACAGTCCACAGATACGCAGTATTTT | CASSQAGQSTDTQYF
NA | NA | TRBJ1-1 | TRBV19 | TGTGCCAGTAGCCATACTCCCTTGACAACCCCGAACACTGAAGCTTTCTTT | CASSHTPLTTPNTEAFF
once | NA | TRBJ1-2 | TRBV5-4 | TGTGCCAGCAGCGACCCCCCGGGAACTAACTATGGCTACACCTTC | CASSDPPGTNYGYTF
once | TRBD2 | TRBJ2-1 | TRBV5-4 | TGTGCCAGCAGCGCCCTGAGCGGGACTACCGTTTACAATGAGCAGTTCTTC | CASSALSGTTVYNEQFF
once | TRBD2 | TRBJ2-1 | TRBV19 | TGTGCCAGTAGAACTACCCCCGGCAGCGGGATGTTCTTC | CASRTTPGSGMFF
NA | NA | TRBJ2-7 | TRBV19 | TGTGCCAGTAGTAAGATAGTACGGGGATCGGAGCAGTACTTC | CASSKIVRGSEQYF
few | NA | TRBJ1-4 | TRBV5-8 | TGTGCCAGCAGCTTGTCGGACCGGGAGGGAGAAAAACTGTTTTTT | CASSLSDREGEKLFF
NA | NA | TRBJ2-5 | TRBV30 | TGTGCCTGGAGTACTCAAGAGACCCAGTACTTC | CAWSTQETQYF
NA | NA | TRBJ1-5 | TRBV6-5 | TGTGCCAGCAGTTCCCTTGAAAGGGGTGAGCAGCCCCAGCATTTT | CASSSLERGEQPQHF
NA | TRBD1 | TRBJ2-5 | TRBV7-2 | TGTGCCAGCAGCCGGGACAGGCAAGAGACCCAGTACTTC | CASSRDRQETQYF
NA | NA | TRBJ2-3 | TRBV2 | TGTGCCAGCAGTGAAAGCCGAGGCACAGATACGCAGTATTTT | CASSESRGTDTQYF
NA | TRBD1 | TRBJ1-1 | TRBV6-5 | TGTGCCAGCAGTTACGGACAGGGTGCTGAAGCTTTCTTT | CASSYGQGAEAFF
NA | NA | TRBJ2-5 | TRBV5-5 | TGTGCCAGTAAAATACAGGGTTTACTAGAGACCCAGTACTTC | CASKIQGLLETQYF
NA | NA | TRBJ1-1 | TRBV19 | TGTGCCAGTAGTACCCTTGGGGGGATAGAAGCTTTCTTT | CASSTLGGIEAFF
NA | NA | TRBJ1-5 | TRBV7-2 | TGTGCCAGCAGCCCCAGGGGATCGGGCAATCAGCCCCAGCATTTT | CASSPRGSGNQPQHF
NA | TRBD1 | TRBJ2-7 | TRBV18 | TGTGCCAGCTCACCACAAGGACAGGGCAACGAGCAGTACTTC | CASSPQGQGNEQYF
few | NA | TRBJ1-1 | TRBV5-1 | TGCGCCAGCAGCTTGGCCTCAGGGTCGGGCACTGAAGCTTTCTTT | CASSLASGSGTEAFF
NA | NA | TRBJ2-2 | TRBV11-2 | TGTGCCAGCAGCTTGACTACATCCGGGGAGCTGTTTTTT | CASSLTTSGELFF
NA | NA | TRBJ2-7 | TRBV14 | TGTGCCAGCAGCCTCGTCCCGGGGTACGAGCAGTACTTC | CASSLVPGYEQYF
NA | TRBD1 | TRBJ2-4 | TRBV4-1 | TGCGCCAGCAGCCAACCGACAGGGGGCGCGGCCAAAAACATTCAGTACTTC | CASSQPTGGAAKNIQYF
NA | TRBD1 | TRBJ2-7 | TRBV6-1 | TGTGCCAGCCGGCGGGACAGGGGCGCAAACGAGCAGTACTTC | CASRRDRGANEQYF
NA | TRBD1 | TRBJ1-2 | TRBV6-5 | TGTGCCAGCAGACGACAGGGGCCCTCAAACTATGGCTACACCTTC | CASRRQGPSNYGYTF
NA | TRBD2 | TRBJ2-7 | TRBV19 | TGTGCCAGTAGTCTGGGGCCTAGCGGGAGATACGAGCAGTACTTC | CASSLGPSGRYEQYF
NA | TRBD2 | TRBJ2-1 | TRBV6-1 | TGTGCCAGCAGTGAGGGGACTAGCGCCCAAGGCAATGAGCAGTTCTTC | CASSEGTSAQGNEQFF
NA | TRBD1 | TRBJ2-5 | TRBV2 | TGTGCCAGCAGTAGCCGGACAGGGAACACCCAAGAGACCCAGTACTTC | CASSSRTGNTQETQYF
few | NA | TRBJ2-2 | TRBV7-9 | TGTGCCAGCAGCTTGGGGAGATACACCGGGGAGCTGTTTTTT | CASSLGRYTGELFF
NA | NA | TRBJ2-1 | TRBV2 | TGTGCCAGCAGACGGGACAATAGCGACAATGAGCAGTTCTTC | CASRRDNSDNEQFF
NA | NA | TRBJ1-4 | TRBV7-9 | TGTGCCAGCAGCTTAGGACAGCAAGTAGAAAAACTGTTTTTT | CASSLGQQVEKLFF
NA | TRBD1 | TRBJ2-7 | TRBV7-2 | TGTGCCAGCAGCCCCGGACAGGCCTCCTACGAGCAGTACTTC | CASSPGQASYEQYF
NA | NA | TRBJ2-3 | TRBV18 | TGTGCCAGCTCACCCGGGGGAGACGATACGCAGTATTTT | CASSPGGDDTQYF
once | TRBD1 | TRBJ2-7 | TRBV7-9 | TGTGCCAGCAGCTTAGCGGTGGTGGGCAGGGGGCTCGAGCAGTACTTC | CASSLAVVGRGLEQYF
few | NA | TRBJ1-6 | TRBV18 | TGTGCCAGCTCACCGTCGACAGTCGGGGGGAATTCACCCCTCCACTTT | CASSPSTVGGNSPLHF
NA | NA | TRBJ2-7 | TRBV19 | TGTGCCAGTAGTCCCAGGGGCCTATCCTACGAGCAGTACTTC | CASSPRGLSYEQYF
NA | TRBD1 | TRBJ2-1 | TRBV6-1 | TGTGCCAGCACCCTTAGACAGGGGGCTAATAATGAGCAGTTCTTC | CASTLRQGANNEQFF
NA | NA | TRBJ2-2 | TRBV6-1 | TGTGCCAGCAGTGGGGGCAGCAACACCGGGGAGCTGTTTTTT | CASSGGSNTGELFF
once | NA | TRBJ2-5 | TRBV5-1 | TGCGCCAGCAGCTCTCTAGCCAGGGGTTACCAAGAGACCCAGTACTTC | CASSSLARGYQETQYF
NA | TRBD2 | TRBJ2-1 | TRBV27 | TGTGCCAGCAGGACCTCCTCCCGACTAGCCGGTAAAAATGAGCAGTTCTTC | CASRTSSRLAGKNEQFF
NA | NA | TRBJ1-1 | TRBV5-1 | TGCGCCAGCAGCTCGTATTCCGGGACACCGAACACTGAAGCTTTCTTT | CASSSYSGTPNTEAFF